These 16 T cell receptor beta chains originate from one sample sequenced in a study of blood T cell repertoires in COVID-19. Using immunoSEQ multiplex PCR, the repertoire was profiled, and TCRdb retains in-frame clones only, with some absent. The sample lists about 80,000 clones, 60% to 85% occurring once. The sequencing input was peripheral blood. Receptors were obtained from a human donor in a cohort sampled during active COVID-19.

V usage is TRBV7-9 and J usage is TRBJ2-2; 10 nucleotides agree with TRBD1. Germline V gives CDR1 SEHNR, CDR2 FQNEAQ (reference sequence). Trimming cost V 2 bases and J 4 bases; bases outside gene matches: 7. The CDR3 totals 17 residues. CDR3 loop: CASSLSGQGTSTGELFF. The CDR3 DNA is TGTGCCAGCAGCTTATCGGGACAGGGGACCAGCACCGGGGAGCTGTTTTTT.

The chain employs TRBV7-2 and TRBJ2-5, with D uncertain. Germline assignment: CDR1 SGHTA and CDR2 FQGNSA. V was trimmed by 6 bases and J by 5 bases, leaving 10 bases between them. The length of the CDR3 is 12 residues. As DNA, the CDR3 is TGTGCCAGCAGTCTAGATAGGGAGACCCAGTACTTC. Protein sequence: CASSLDRETQYF.

The chain employs TRBV4-3 and TRBJ2-5, with D possibly matching TRBD1 (5 bases). CDR1 and CDR2 from the germline V gene are LGHNA and YSLEER. Trimming took 9 bases from V and 1 from J, leaving 21 bases between them. CDR3 length: 16 amino acids. The CDR3 here is CASGQHYGPIQETQYF. CDR3 sequence (DNA): TGCGCCAGTGGACAACACTACGGACCGATCCAAGAGACCCAGTACTTC.

The chain joins TRBV5-1 to TRBJ2-5; the match to TRBD2 covers 16 bases. In germline, CDR1 is SGHRS, CDR2 YFSETQ. With V trimmed by 6 bases and J by 4 bases, 6 bases remained unmatched. CDR3 length: 16 residues. The CDR3 DNA reads as TGCGCCAGCAAAGGGACTAGCGGGGGGGCATTAGAGACCCAGTACTTC. It specifies CASKGTSGGALETQYF.

This chain joins TRBV5-6 and TRBJ2-5, with a weak D call TRBD2 (6 bases). This CDR3 is 15 amino acids long. Trimming took 0 bases from V and 4 from J, leaving 13 bases between them. Looked up from germline, CDR1 is SGHDT and CDR2 is YYEEEE. Written as DNA, the CDR3 is TGTGCCAGCAGCTTGGTCGGGGGAGCAGCAGAGACCCAGTACTTC. It yields the protein CASSLVGGAAETQYF.

The rearrangement uses TRBV28 and TRBJ1-1; tentative D call: TRBD1 (6 bases). The V gene lost 2 bases and the J gene lost 3 bases, with 16 bases spanning the gap. The CDR3 covers 16 residues. The V gene's germline CDR1 is MDHEN and CDR2 SYDVKM. CDR3 residues: CASSLRGGWEDTEAFF. The CDR3 DNA follows: TGTGCCAGCAGTTTAAGGGGGGGCTGGGAGGACACTGAAGCTTTCTTT.

The chain links TRBV7-9 to TRBJ2-7, with 8 bases aligning to TRBD1. Trimming at V came to 3 bases and at J to 6 bases, leaving 7 bases not matched to a gene. The CDR3 length is 14 residues. Germline loops: CDR1 SEHNR, CDR2 FQNEAQ (reference sequence). The CDR3 loop is CASSFGQGSPEQYF. For the CDR3, the DNA is TGTGCCAGCAGCTTTGGACAGGGTTCCCCCGAGCAGTACTTC.

This clone was counted at least ten times. This chain links TRBV28 with TRBJ1-1; D gene ambiguous. Looked up from germline, CDR1 is MDHEN and CDR2 is SYDVKM. The CDR3 runs to 16 residues. V was cut by 2 bases and J by 0 bases, with 13 bases left in between. CDR3 DNA sequence: TGTGCCAGCAGTTTAAGCCGCGGCCAAATGAACACTGAAGCTTTCTTT. Protein product: CASSLSRGQMNTEAFF.

This chain connects TRBV5-4 to TRBJ2-1, with D hard to call. The CDR3 has 14 amino acids. In germline, CDR1 is SGHNT, CDR2 YYREEE (reference sequence). The V and J ends lost 4 bases and 6 bases respectively, with 14 bases between them. CDR3 sequence: CASSPVMEFNEQFF. The CDR3 DNA reads as TGTGCCAGCAGCCCGGTTATGGAGTTCAATGAGCAGTTCTTC.

The chain links TRBV5-1 to TRBJ2-5, with 12 bases aligning to TRBD1. The V gene's germline CDR1 is SGHRS and CDR2 YFSETQ. CDR3 size: 16 residues. J gave up 3 bases and V 4 bases, and 7 bases lay outside the gene matches. The CDR3 nucleotides read TGCGCCAGCAGCACCTCCGGGACAGGGGGCAAAGAGACCCAGTACTTC. It specifies CASSTSGTGGKETQYF.

The table lists this clone with a count of one. V gene TRBV7-8 combines with J gene TRBJ2-1, with TRBD2 matching 10 bases. Germline CDR1 is SGHVS and CDR2 is FQNEAQ. The CDR3 is 13 amino acids. Losses at the gene ends were 1 base for V and 16 bases for J; bases not matched to a gene: 7. The CDR3 nucleotides are TGTGCCAGCAGCTTAGGTTTGATAGCGGGAGGTTTCTTC. Translating it yields CASSLGLIAGGFF.

This clone was recorded a few times. No DNA is shown, since the ends of the CDR3 on it are uncertain; the CDR3 is the one TCRdb lists. The V call is TRBV6-5, the J call TRBJ1-2. Germline values: CDR1 MNHEY, CDR2 SVGAGI. From its first to its last residue, the CDR3 has 15 amino acids. The CDR3 loop is CASSPSLTAVGLGTF.

The CDR3 protein is CASSVGAGGGYNEQFF. Here the CDR3 DNA reads TGTGCCAGCAGCGTAGGAGCGGGGGGCGGGTACAATGAGCAGTTCTTC. The chain is built from TRBV9 and TRBJ2-1; 9 nucleotides line up with TRBD2. V shed 0 bases and J 4 bases; nucleotides not matched to a gene: 5. This CDR3 has 16 residues. Germline lookup yields CDR1 SGDLS and CDR2 YYNGEE. The complete variable domain, with remaining parts taken from reference TRBV9 and TRBJ2-1, reads DSGVTQTPKHLITATGQRVTLRCSPRSGDLSVYWYQQSLDQGLQFLIQYYNGEERAKGNILERFSAQQFPDLHSELNLSSLELGDSALYFCASSVGAGGGYNEQFFGPGTRLTVL.

This rearrangement joins TRBV18 to TRBJ1-1; 8 bases are a match to TRBD1. Per germline, CDR1 KGHSH and CDR2 LQKENI. The CDR3 loop spans 15 amino acids. V trimming: 1 base; J trimming: 6 bases; junction bases outside the gene matches: 7. The CDR3 DNA is TGTGCCAGCTCACCACGACCGCAGGGGGCGGCTGAAGCTTTCTTT. This sequence encodes CASSPRPQGAAEAFF.

The chain links TRBV11-3 to TRBJ2-7; a weak D match, TRBD1 (6 bases). The V end was cut by 4 bases, the J end by 5 bases, with 12 bases between. This CDR3 spans 13 amino acids. Germline CDR1 and CDR2: SGHNT and YENEEA. Written as DNA, the CDR3 is TGTGCCAGCAGCTCCTACAGGGCCCACGAGCAGTACTTC. This codes for CASSSYRAHEQYF.

On this clone: Other DNA sequences from this sample encode an identical CDR3 as well. V and J are TRBV29-1 and TRBJ2-1; tentatively, D is TRBD2 (6 bases). The V gene's germline CDR1 is SQVTM and CDR2 ANQGSEA. V was cut by 6 bases and J by 3 bases, with 9 bases left in between. The CDR3 sequence is 12 residues long. DNA for the CDR3: TGCAGCGTCGGGGGTTTCTACAATGAGCAGTTCTTC. It is translated as CSVGGFYNEQFF.